Below, 16 T cell receptor beta chains from the same sample are listed, as sequenced in a study of T cells in pancreatic ductal adenocarcinoma. Sequencing used immunoSEQ multiplex PCR; TCRdb keeps in-frame clones, though not all of them. The sample holds approximately 97,000 clones; 90% to 95% are singletons and the top ten take around 2.9%. No neoadjuvant therapy was given to the selected pancreatic ductal adenocarcinoma patients before their surgery. The source material was PBMCs. These receptors all come from a human donor with pancreatic ductal adenocarcinoma.

The V and J genes are TRBV7-2 and TRBJ2-2; TRBD1 agrees at 7 bases. Germline V gives CDR1 SGHTA, CDR2 FQGNSA. The V segment lost 5 bases and the J segment 2 bases; nucleotides outside the gene matches: 2. This CDR3 contains 14 residues. CDR3 sequence reads: CASSRDRNTGELFF. CDR3 coding DNA: TGTGCCAGCAGCCGGGACAGAAACACCGGGGAGCTGTTTTTT.

This rearrangement joins TRBV7-9 to TRBJ1-1; 7 nucleotides match TRBD1. Germline CDR1 is SEHNR and CDR2 is FQNEAQ (reference sequence). Trimming cost V 2 bases and J 8 bases; bases outside gene matches: 8. The CDR3 extends over 14 amino acids. The chain's CDR3 is CASSLLTGSTEAFF. CDR3 DNA sequence: TGTGCCAGCAGCTTACTGACAGGGTCGACCGAAGCTTTCTTT.

This chain uses TRBV18 with TRBJ2-7; perhaps TRBD1 as D (7 bases). The CDR3 consists of 14 residues. Germline CDR1 reads KGHSH; CDR2 reads LQKENI. V shed 2 bases and J shed 3 bases, with 11 bases lying between them. The CDR3 here is CASSPGGGDYEQYF. CDR3 sequence (DNA): TGTGCCAGCTCACCAGGAGGGGGCGACTACGAGCAGTACTTC.

Regarding this clone: The junction and the germline gene differ at one end; a read error may be behind it. The chain uses TRBV6-1 and TRBJ1-5; D is ambiguous. This CDR3 comprises 10 residues. Germline V lookup: CDR1 MNHNS, CDR2 SASEGT. In DNA, the CDR3 is TGTGCCAGCAGTGAGCCTGGCCAGTCTTTT. It encodes CASSEPGQSF.

V and J are TRBV18 and TRBJ1-5; D remains ambiguous. V was pared by 2 bases and J by 1 base, with 12 bases between. The CDR3 spans 16 residues. Germline CDR1 KGHSH, CDR2 LQKENI. The CDR3 loop reads CASSPTGEASNQPQHF. The CDR3 DNA follows: TGTGCCAGCTCACCAACCGGGGAGGCGAGCAATCAGCCCCAGCATTTT.

A word on this clone: Mismatch with germline at one junction end may stem from a read error. This chain joins TRBV4-1 and TRBJ1-2; 8 bases are shared with TRBD1. Germline values: CDR1 MGHRA, CDR2 YSYEKL. The CDR3 extends over 15 amino acids. DNA of the CDR3: TGCGCCAGCAGCCAACCCAGAGGAGGACAGGGTGGTTTCCACTTC. Translated, it gives CASSQPRGGQGGFHF.

This clone was observed a single time. This chain links TRBV4-1 with TRBJ2-1; 12 bases line up with TRBD2. The V segment lost 0 bases and the J segment 0 bases; nucleotides outside the gene matches: 6. Germline loops: CDR1 MGHRA, CDR2 YSYEKL. The CDR3 extends over 19 amino acids. The CDR3, as DNA: TGCGCCAGCAGCCAAGACTCACTAGCGGGGGGACGCTCCTACAATGAGCAGTTCTTC. Protein sequence: CASSQDSLAGGRSYNEQFF.

The chain has TRBV5-1 and TRBJ2-7, with D possibly matching TRBD2 (5 bases). CDR1 SGHRS and CDR2 YFSETQ come from the germline V gene. This CDR3 has 15 amino acids. V was shortened by 2 bases and J by 7 bases, with 19 bases between the two germline ends. CDR3 bases: TGCGCCAGCAGCTTAGGGCAGGAAATATCGGGGGAGCAGTACTTC. Residues: CASSLGQEISGEQYF.

V usage is TRBV6-6 and J usage is TRBJ2-7, with TRBD1 identical over 9 bases. Germline V lookup: CDR1 MNHNY, CDR2 SVGAGI (reference sequence). V lost 5 bases to trimming and J lost 2 bases; unmatched junction nucleotides: 7. This CDR3 region has 15 residues. CDR3 residues: CASSKGQGTTYEQYF. The CDR3 DNA reads as TGTGCCAGCAGTAAGGGACAGGGAACGACCTACGAGCAGTACTTC.

This clone was counted only a few times. The chain uses TRBV11-1 and TRBJ2-3, with D possibly matching TRBD2 (6 bases). This CDR3 contains 16 residues. Per the germline V gene, CDR1 is SGHAT and CDR2 is FQDESV (reference sequence). The ends were cut back, 2 bases at V and 0 bases at J, with 12 bases in the middle. The CDR3 loop reads CASSLTASVSTDTQYF. Here the CDR3 DNA reads TGTGCCAGCAGCTTAACGGCTAGCGTTAGCACAGATACGCAGTATTTT. Supplemented by reference TRBV11-1 and TRBJ2-3, the full variable domain reads EAEVAQSPRYKITEKSQAVAFWCDPISGHATLYWYRQILGQGPELLVQFQDESVVDDSQLPKDRFSAERLKGVDSTLKIQPAELGDSAMYLCASSLTASVSTDTQYFGPGTRLTVL.

The chain has TRBV20-1 and TRBJ1-1; no clear D gene. The germline V and J ends were trimmed by 2 bases and 7 bases, with 8 bases remaining between them. Germline CDR1 and CDR2: DFQATT and SNEGSKA (reference sequence). The CDR3 is made up of 11 amino acids. The CDR3 DNA reads as TGCAGTGCTAGACCAGAGGATGAAGCTTTCTTT. This gives the protein CSARPEDEAFF.

Concerning this clone itself: Other DNA sequences in this specimen translate into the identical CDR3. The V and J genes are TRBV2 and TRBJ2-7, with a weak D call TRBD1 (5 bases). The V gene lost 1 base and the J gene lost 3 bases, with 7 bases spanning the gap. Germline assignment: CDR1 SNHLY and CDR2 FYNNEI. The CDR3 spans 13 residues. The chain's CDR3 is CASSEDRSYEQYF. DNA of the CDR3: TGTGCCAGCAGTGAAGACAGGAGCTACGAGCAGTACTTC.

The J gene is TRBJ2-1, the V gene TRBV10-3, with D tentatively TRBD1 (5 bases). V dropped 6 bases and J dropped 0 bases, with 12 bases sitting between them. CDR1 ENHRY and CDR2 SYGVKD come from the germline V gene. CDR3 length: 15 residues. The CDR3 sequence is CAIRRGLDSYNEQFF. CDR3 coding DNA: TGTGCCATCAGAAGGGGATTGGACTCCTACAATGAGCAGTTCTTC.

V gene TRBV20-1 combines with J gene TRBJ2-1; D gene unclear. This CDR3 has 11 amino acids. Germline CDR1 and CDR2: DFQATT and SNEGSKA (reference sequence). CDR3 nucleotides: TGCAGCCCCGGCCTGGGCCCTGAGCAGTTCTTC. This gives the protein CSPGLGPEQFF.

The chain combines TRBV30 with TRBJ1-2; D not resolved. CDR3 length equals 13 residues. V was pared by 0 bases and J by 0 bases, with 5 bases between. The germline gives CDR1 GTSNPN, CDR2 SVGIG (reference sequence). This CDR3 is CAWSVLTNYGYTF. The CDR3 region has the DNA TGTGCCTGGAGTGTACTCACTAACTATGGCTACACCTTC.

The rearrangement uses TRBV5-6 and TRBJ2-1, with 11 positions matching TRBD2. CDR1 is SGHDT, CDR2 YYEEEE, per germline. The CDR3 sequence is 16 residues long. The trim removed 5 bases at V and 5 bases at J, leaving 9 bases unmatched. CDR3 loop: CASSYEDSGRDNEQFF. The CDR3 DNA sequence: TGTGCCAGCAGTTACGAAGATAGCGGGAGGGACAATGAGCAGTTCTTC.